Listed below are T cell receptor beta chains from one sample, sequenced in a study of blood T cell repertoires in COVID-19. Sequenced by immunoSEQ multiplex PCR; TCRdb stores in-frame clones only, minus some. The table includes approximately 75,000 clones, 75% to 85% detected once. The sequenced sample consisted of peripheral blood. The receptors were sampled from a man younger than 40 with COVID-19, enrolled during active disease. Each CDR3 is given with its conserved first and last residue. A D gene is named only where the DNA matches it firmly. The size field is filled for only some rows; it gives once, few, many or a size class.

length,size,J,V,D,DNA,CDR3
16,.,TRBJ1-6,TRBV19,.,TGTGCCAGTAGTACCCCGGTTTGGGGCCGAAATTCACCCCTCCACTTT,CASSTPVWGRNSPLHF
16,.,TRBJ2-7,TRBV15,TRBD1,TGTGCCACCAGCAGGTATTTCTCAGGGGGCCGCGACGAGCAGTACTTC,CATSRYFSGGRDEQYF
14,.,TRBJ1-4,TRBV6-4,.,TGTGCCAGCAGTGACGGGCCGACTAATGAAAAACTGTTTTTT,CASSDGPTNEKLFF
14,.,TRBJ2-2,TRBV4-1,.,TGCGCCAGCAGCCAAGTCGGAGGCGCCGGGGAGCTGTTTTTT,CASSQVGGAGELFF
14,.,TRBJ1-4,TRBV18,.,TGTGCCAGCACCACGGGTACAACTAATGAAAAACTGTTTTTT,CASTTGTTNEKLFF
14,.,TRBJ2-3,TRBV11-2,TRBD2,TGTGCCAGCAGCTTCGCGGGGGGGGGAGATACGCAGTATTTT,CASSFAGGGDTQYF
16,few,TRBJ2-7,TRBV6-2/TRBV6-3,.,TGTGCCAGCAGTTACTCGGCGTCGCGGGGCTCCTACGAGCAGTACTTC,CASSYSASRGSYEQYF
12,.,TRBJ2-3,TRBV5-4,.,TGTGCCAGTGAAGCTAGCACAGATACGCAGTATTTT,CASEASTDTQYF
16,.,TRBJ1-4,TRBV28,.,TGTGCCAGCAGTGCCCCCCGGGGGGAAACTAATGAAAAACTGTTTTTT,CASSAPRGETNEKLFF
14,few,TRBJ1-5,TRBV28,TRBD1,TGTGCCAGCAGCGAAGGGACAGGGAATCAGCCCCAGCATTTT,CASSEGTGNQPQHF
14,.,TRBJ2-7,TRBV11-3,TRBD1,TGTGCCAGCAGCTCCGGGGTTCAGGGGGACGAGCAGTACTTC,CASSSGVQGDEQYF
14,.,TRBJ1-5,TRBV19,.,TGTGCCAGTAGTATAGCTCTCCGGAATCAGCCCCAGCATTTT,CASSIALRNQPQHF
14,.,TRBJ1-2,TRBV6-6,.,TGTGCCAGCAGTTCGATAGGGGTTGACTATGGCTACACCTTC,CASSSIGVDYGYTF
15,.,TRBJ2-7,TRBV13,.,TGTGCCAGCAGCTTAGTTGCCGACAGTCGCCACGAGCAGTACTTC,CASSLVADSRHEQYF
12,once,TRBJ1-1,TRBV19,.,TGTGCCAGTGGGCAGGGGAACACTGAAGCTTTCTTT,CASGQGNTEAFF
13,.,TRBJ2-5,TRBV7-2,.,TGTGCCAGCAGCTCCTATAGTAGCCAGACCCAGTACTTC,CASSSYSSQTQYF
15,.,TRBJ1-2,TRBV30,TRBD1,TGTGCCTGGACCTTGGGGACAGGGGGACCCTATGGCTACACCTTC,CAWTLGTGGPYGYTF
15,few,TRBJ2-7,TRBV6-5,TRBD1,TGTGCCAGCAGTTACTCCGAGACAGGGGCCTACGAGCAGTACTTC,CASSYSETGAYEQYF
13,.,TRBJ2-1,TRBV2,.,TGTGCCAGCAGTGAAACAGCCTACAATGAGCAGTTCTTC,CASSETAYNEQFF
14,.,TRBJ1-3,TRBV13,.,TGTGCCAGCAGCTTCCAGGCTTCTGGAAACACCATATATTTT,CASSFQASGNTIYF
15,.,TRBJ2-7,TRBV14,TRBD2,TGTGCCAGCAGCCCAATCCGGGGGGATGGGTACGAGCAGTACTTC,CASSPIRGDGYEQYF
15,.,TRBJ1-1,TRBV24-1,TRBD1,TGTGCCACCAGTGATCCCGGACAGGGAAGTACTGAAGCTTTCTTT,CATSDPGQGSTEAFF
12,few,TRBJ1-2,TRBV30,.,TGTGCCTGGGCCCCGGTGCCTTGGGGCTACACCTTC,CAWAPVPWGYTF
15,.,TRBJ1-1,TRBV7-3,.,TGTGCCAGCAGCTTAAGGGGCAGGGGAAGGACTGAAGCTTTCTTT,CASSLRGRGRTEAFF
13,.,TRBJ1-1,TRBV7-9,TRBD1,TGTGCCAGCACCAAAACAGGGGACACTGAAGCTTTCTTT,CASTKTGDTEAFF
13,once,TRBJ1-1,TRBV5-1,.,TGCGCCAGCAGCTCTGAGGGGGGGCGCAGAGCTTTCTTT,CASSSEGGRRAFF
15,.,TRBJ1-3,TRBV28,.,TGTGCCAGCAGGGTCCCCTGGAGATCTGGAAACACCATATATTTT,CASRVPWRSGNTIYF
14,once,TRBJ2-5,TRBV11-2,.,TGTGCCAGCAGCTTAGGGTTGTTCGGGGAGACCCAGTACTTC,CASSLGLFGETQYF
15,.,TRBJ1-1,TRBV10-3,TRBD1,TGTGCCATCAGGGGGACAGGGACCATGAACACTGAAGCTTTCTTT,CAIRGTGTMNTEAFF
15,once,TRBJ1-1,TRBV5-4,TRBD1,TGTGCCAGCAGCCCCACAGGGGGCTGGAGGACTGAAGCTTTCTTT,CASSPTGGWRTEAFF
13,.,TRBJ1-2,TRBV6-2/TRBV6-3,.,TGTGCCAGCAGTTACGACGGGAACTATGGCTACACCTTC,CASSYDGNYGYTF
14,.,TRBJ1-1,TRBV6-5,.,TGTGCCAGCAGTTACAGGGACATAAACACTGAAGCTTTCTTT,CASSYRDINTEAFF
14,.,TRBJ1-6,TRBV7-9,.,TGTGCCAGCAGCTTAGCGAACACAAATTCACCCCTCCACTTT,CASSLANTNSPLHF
13,.,TRBJ2-7,TRBV6-5,.,TGTGCCAGCAGTTCCGGGATCTTCTACGAGCAGTACTTC,CASSSGIFYEQYF
14,.,TRBJ2-3,TRBV5-1,.,TGCGCCAGCAGCTTGTTCAGGGAAGAAGATACGCAGTATTTT,CASSLFREEDTQYF
13,.,TRBJ2-3,TRBV30,TRBD2,TGTGCCTGGAGTGGGGTCGGGGGGAATACGCAGTATTTT,CAWSGVGGNTQYF
13,few,TRBJ1-1,TRBV30,.,TGTGCCTGGAAGGGCAGGGGAAGGACTGAAGCTTTCTTT,CAWKGRGRTEAFF
18,.,TRBJ2-1,TRBV11-2,TRBD2,TGTGCCAGCAGCTTAGAATCGACTAGCGGACGCTCCTACAATGAGCAGTTCTTC,CASSLESTSGRSYNEQFF
15,.,TRBJ1-6,TRBV5-4,.,TGTGCCAGCAGCTTACAGGGAGTCTATAATTCACCCCTCCACTTT,CASSLQGVYNSPLHF
15,.,TRBJ1-4,TRBV19,TRBD1,TGTGCCAGTAGTTCACCCGGGACAGGGACTGAAAAACTGTTTTTT,CASSSPGTGTEKLFF
12,.,TRBJ1-2,TRBV28,.,TGTGCCAGCAGTACGGGGGTCTTTGGCTACACCTTC,CASSTGVFGYTF
15,.,TRBJ1-2,TRBV7-9,.,TGTGCCAGCAGCCCACAGAGTACGACTAACTATGGCTACACCTTC,CASSPQSTTNYGYTF
13,.,TRBJ1-1,TRBV11-3,.,TGTGCCAGCAGCCTTAGAGGAGGAACTGAAGCTTTCTTT,CASSLRGGTEAFF
14,.,TRBJ2-5,TRBV15,.,TGTGCCACCAGCAGAGAGGCGGACCAAGAGACCCAGTACTTC,CATSREADQETQYF
17,.,TRBJ2-6,TRBV4-1,.,TGCGCCAGCAGCCTAGCGGCCAGTACCTCTGGGGCCAACGTCCTGACTTTC,CASSLAASTSGANVLTF
14,.,TRBJ2-7,TRBV7-9,.,TGTGCCAGCAGCTCTCCCGGACTTCCTAGCGAGCAGTACTTC,CASSSPGLPSEQYF
14,.,TRBJ2-5,TRBV15,.,TGTGCCACCAGCAGAGACAGGGCGGTGGAGACCCAGTACTTC,CATSRDRAVETQYF
15,.,TRBJ2-1,TRBV28,TRBD2,TGTGCCAGCAGTTCCACGGGAGGGCCCTACAATGAGCAGTTCTTC,CASSSTGGPYNEQFF
12,.,TRBJ2-1,TRBV3-1/TRBV3-2,TRBD1,TGTGCCAGCAGCCAGGACAGGGGTTGGCAGTTCTTC,CASSQDRGWQFF
14,.,TRBJ1-2,TRBV27,TRBD1,TGTGCCAGCAGGGGGCATGGGACAGGGTCTGGCTACACCTTC,CASRGHGTGSGYTF
14,.,TRBJ2-1,TRBV10-3,TRBD2,TGTGCCATCAAAGGGACTAGCGGGATGAATGAGCAGTTCTTC,CAIKGTSGMNEQFF
15,.,TRBJ2-3,TRBV24-1,TRBD2,TGTGCCACCAGCGATAGCGGGAGGGCGGAAGATACGCAGTATTTT,CATSDSGRAEDTQYF
12,.,TRBJ1-2,TRBV25-1,.,TGTGCCAGCACGGGGGGAGGCTATGGCTACACCTTC,CASTGGGYGYTF